The clone carrying this TCR beta chain was detected a few times. Antigen unknown. This sample was taken from a study of regulatory dendritic cells for organ transplantation. Background on the study: Regulatory dendritic cells were monocyte-derived, receiving vitamin D3 on days 0 and 4 and IL-10 on day 4. Study outcomes and limitations: Naive CD4+ and CD8+ repertoires were highly diverse; memory CD8+ was most oligoclonal.

Some clones are missing from TCRdb's copy, which holds only in-frame ones; the method was immunoSEQ multiplex PCR. This sample has some 9,300 clones, with less than 90% found just once. CFSE-labeled sorted T cells met regulatory or mature dendritic cells for five to six days. FACS sorted CD4+ or CD8+ T cells into CD45RA+ naive and CD45RO+ memory. This clonotype was sampled from a human donor in good health. The sample consisted of memory CD4+ T cells from blood cultured with dendritic cells. Subset described: CD45RO+ memory T cells.

The CDR3 is CASSPNRADGYTF. Here the CDR3 DNA reads TGTGCCAGCTCACCCAACAGGGCCGATGGCTACACCTTC. The chain employs TRBV18 and TRBJ1-2; possible D gene TRBD1, 6 bases. The CDR3 has 13 amino acids. The germline V and J ends were trimmed by 3 bases and 6 bases, with 11 bases remaining between them. Germline CDR1 and CDR2: KGHSH and LQKENI.